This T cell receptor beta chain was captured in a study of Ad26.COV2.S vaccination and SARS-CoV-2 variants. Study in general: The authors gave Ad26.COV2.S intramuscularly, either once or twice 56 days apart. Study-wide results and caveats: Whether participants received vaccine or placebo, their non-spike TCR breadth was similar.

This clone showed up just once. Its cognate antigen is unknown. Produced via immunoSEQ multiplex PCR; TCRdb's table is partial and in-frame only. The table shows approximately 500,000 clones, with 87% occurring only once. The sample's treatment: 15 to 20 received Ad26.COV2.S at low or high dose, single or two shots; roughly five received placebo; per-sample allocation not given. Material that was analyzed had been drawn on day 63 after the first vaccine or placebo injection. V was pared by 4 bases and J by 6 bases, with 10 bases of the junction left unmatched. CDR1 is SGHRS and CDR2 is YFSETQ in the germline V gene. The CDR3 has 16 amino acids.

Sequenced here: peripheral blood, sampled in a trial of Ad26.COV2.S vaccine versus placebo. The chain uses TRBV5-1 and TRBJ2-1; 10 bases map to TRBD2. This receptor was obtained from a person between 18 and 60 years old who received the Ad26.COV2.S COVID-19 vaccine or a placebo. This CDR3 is CASSLNLAGARNEQFF. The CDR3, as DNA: TGCGCCAGCAGCCTAAACCTAGCGGGAGCTCGCAATGAGCAGTTCTTC.